This T cell receptor beta chain is drawn from a study of regulatory T cells in long-lasting Graves disease (dated by TCRdb to the early 2020s). Study-level background: Persistent Graves' disease was defined as antithyroid drug treatment for over 5 years with persistently positive TSH receptor autoantibodies. A total of around 35 samples underwent TCR sequencing: about 13 from persistent and some 20 from newly diagnosed Graves' disease patients. Antithyroid drugs had been taken for approximately 9.5 years on average by persistent Graves' disease patients in the clinical cohort. The study was registered as a clinical trial and conducted in China. Persistent Graves' disease patients were compared with newly diagnosed Graves' disease patients by peripheral blood TCR sequencing and RNA sequencing. What the work shows at the level of the full study, not this receptor alone: Persistent disease showed preferential use of TRBV28, TRBJ1-2 and TRBJ2-5, whereas newly diagnosed disease favored TRBV20-1 and TRBJ2-1. Sequencing and analysis were limited to the TCR beta chain. The authors acknowledged the small sample size as a limitation that may reduce accuracy. Lower TCR Shannon entropy and fewer highly expanded clones were observed in persistent Graves' disease patients than in newly diagnosed patients, which suggested clonal expansion. A larger number of public clonotypes was shared among persistent patients (about 2,700) than among newly diagnosed patients (around 880). Because the primary lesion, thyroid tissue, could not be accessed, the study looked at peripheral blood alone.

The library was generated by multiplex PCR. TCRdb records Illumina HiSeq 4000 as the sequencer. CDR3 regions were amplified by Arm-PCR with iRepertoire HTBI primers to construct TCR beta libraries. Before sequencing, the PCR products went through gel purification. The paper's data handling went like this. Across samples, some 62 TRBV and 12 to 15 TRBJ segments were identified and used for gene usage analysis of CDR3 amino acid clonotypes. Filtered high-quality paired reads were merged into contigs using COPE and FqMerger. BLAST was used to align contigs to the IMGT TRBV, TRBD and TRBJ reference genes, and CDR3 was defined following IMGT. Any clonotype with a frequency above 0.1% was counted as a highly expanded clone. Repertoire diversity was measured by Shannon entropy, and V-J evenness by the Gini coefficient. A clonotype found in more than one individual was treated as public. TCRdb reanalyzed the raw reads on its own, using fastp at Q25 for trimming and MiXCR for clone calling, and kept in-frame beta chains. One record per CDR3 amino acid sequence lists the most common genes and DNA. These V and J calls are TCRdb output, not the study's own analysis. The sample yields almost 350,000 distinct CDR3 sequences; around 20% were counted once. The ten largest clonotypes hold roughly 27% of the sample.

This clonotype was seen ten or more times. Its antigen is still unknown. It has no much larger one-base neighbor in the sample; base qualities were not kept. The V and J ends are trimmed by 0 bases and 7 bases, leaving 15 bases between them. The germline V gene (reference sequence) specifies DFQATT as CDR1 and SNEGSKA as CDR2. Including cysteine and phenylalanine, the CDR3 has 15 amino acids. Only the CDR3 portion is preserved as DNA: 45 bases, with reading frame beginning at the first base. In the paper's terms, the time point label means: persistent/refractory GD, antithyroid drugs over 5 years with positive TRAb. RNA was extracted from PBMCs in TRIzol for both TCR sequencing and RNA sequencing. The diagnosis of Graves' disease was made according to American Thyroid Association guidelines. Recruitment of patients was carried out at an endocrinology department in Xi'an, China. Each patient gave around 9.2 milliliters of peripheral blood, collected in an EDTA anticoagulant tube. Ficoll Paque Plus density gradient separation was used to isolate PBMCs, and no further T cell sorting was performed. An Agilent 2100 Bioanalyzer and agarose gel were used to check RNA quality, while a NanoDrop 2000 measured RNA concentration.

Sequences were derived from peripheral blood mononuclear cells (PBMCs), sampled when the disease was refractory, from a patient treated with antithyroid drugs. Recombination linked TRBV20-1 to TRBJ1-4, with no D gene named confidently. The sequence derives from a female donor with Graves disease. The DNA is TGCAGTGCTAGAGATCTGACCCGTCACCGTGAAAAACTGTTTTTT. It specifies CSARDLTRHREKLFF.